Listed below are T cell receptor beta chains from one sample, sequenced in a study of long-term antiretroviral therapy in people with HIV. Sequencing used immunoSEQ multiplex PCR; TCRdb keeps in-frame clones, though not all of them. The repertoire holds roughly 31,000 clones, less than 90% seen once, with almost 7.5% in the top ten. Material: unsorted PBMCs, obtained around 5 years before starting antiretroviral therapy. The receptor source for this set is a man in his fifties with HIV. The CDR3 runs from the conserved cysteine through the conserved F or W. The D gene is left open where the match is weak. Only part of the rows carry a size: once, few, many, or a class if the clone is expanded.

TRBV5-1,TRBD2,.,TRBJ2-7,TGCGCCAGCAGCTTCGGACTAGCGGACTCCTACGAGCAGTACTTC,CASSFGLADSYEQYF
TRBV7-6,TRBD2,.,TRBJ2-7,TGTGCCAGCAGCTTAGAGGTGGCGGGGAGGGCCTACGAGCAGTACTTC,CASSLEVAGRAYEQYF
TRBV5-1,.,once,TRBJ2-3,TGCGCCAGCAGCTTGGCTCCCACTTACCCCGATACGCAGTATTTT,CASSLAPTYPDTQYF
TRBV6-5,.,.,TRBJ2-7,TGTGCCAGCAGTTCTAAGGGTACCTACGAGCAGTACTTC,CASSSKGTYEQYF
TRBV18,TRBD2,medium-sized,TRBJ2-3,TGTGCCAGCTCCCGCACCGGACTAGCGGGGGGGTTTAGCACAGATACGCAGTATTTT,CASSRTGLAGGFSTDTQYF
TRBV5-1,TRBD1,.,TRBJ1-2,TGCGCCAGCAGCATCGGACAGGCCTTTGACGGCTACACCTTC,CASSIGQAFDGYTF
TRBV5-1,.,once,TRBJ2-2,TGCGCCAGCAGCTTGGGGACAGTCACCGGGGAGCTGTTTTTT,CASSLGTVTGELFF
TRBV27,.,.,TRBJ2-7,TGTGCCAGCAGTTTATCATACACGGAAACCTACGAGCAGTACTTC,CASSLSYTETYEQYF
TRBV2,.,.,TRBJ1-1,TGTGCCGGTCGATTACAGGGAAACACTGAAGCTTTCTTT,CAGRLQGNTEAFF
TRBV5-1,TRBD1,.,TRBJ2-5,TGCGCCAGCAGCACCGACAGGGGGCTACTCAACCAAGAGACCCAGTACTTC,CASSTDRGLLNQETQYF
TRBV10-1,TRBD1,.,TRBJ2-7,TGCGCCAGCAGTAATGGACAGGAAACCTACGAGCAGTACTTC,CASSNGQETYEQYF
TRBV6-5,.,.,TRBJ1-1,TGTGCCAGCAGTTACAAGGGAGCCGGTTTCTTT,CASSYKGAGFF
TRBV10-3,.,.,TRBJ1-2,TGTGCCATCAGTGCCCCACAGGGATTTCCACCTGGCTACACCTTC,CAISAPQGFPPGYTF
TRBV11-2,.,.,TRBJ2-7,TGTGCCAGCAGGCTAGTTCAGGGGTTGTTCCACGAGCAGTACTTC,CASRLVQGLFHEQYF
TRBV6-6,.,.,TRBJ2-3,TGTGCCAGCAGTTATGGGGCCATAGAGCCGCAGTATTTT,CASSYGAIEPQYF
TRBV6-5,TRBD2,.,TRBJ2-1,TGTGCCAGCAGTCGGGGACTAGATTCCTACAATGAGCAGTTCTTC,CASSRGLDSYNEQFF
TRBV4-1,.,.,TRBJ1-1,TGCGCCAGCAGCCAACTTCGGACAGACATATTGGGGAAGGCTTTCTTT,CASSQLRTDILGKAFF
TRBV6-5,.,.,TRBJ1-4,TGTGCCAGCAGTTCCGTCGGTAATGAAAAACTGTTTTTT,CASSSVGNEKLFF
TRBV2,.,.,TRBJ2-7,TGTGCCAGCACCGAAGTTGAGTACGAGCAGTACTTC,CASTEVEYEQYF
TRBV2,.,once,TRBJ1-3,TGTGCCAGCAGTGACCCAGGAGAGAGCTCTGGAAACACCATATATTTT,CASSDPGESSGNTIYF
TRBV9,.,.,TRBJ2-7,TGTGCCAGCAGCGTAGCTCTAGCTTCCGAGCAGTACTTC,CASSVALASEQYF
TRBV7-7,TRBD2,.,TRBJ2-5,TGTGCTAGCAGCCCCGAAGGACTAGAGCAAGAGACCCAGTACTTC,CASSPEGLEQETQYF
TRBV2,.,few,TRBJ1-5,TGTGCCAGCAGGCCCAGGGTATCGAGCAATCAGCCCCAGCATTTT,CASRPRVSSNQPQHF
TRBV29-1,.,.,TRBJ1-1,TGCAGCGTGTCACCGGGGGTCACTGAAGCTTTCTTT,CSVSPGVTEAFF
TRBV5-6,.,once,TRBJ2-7,TGTGCCAGCAGCTTGGACGATTACGAGCAGTACTTC,CASSLDDYEQYF
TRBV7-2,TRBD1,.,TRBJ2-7,TGTGCCAGCAGCTACCGGACAGGGGTCAACGAGCAGTACTTC,CASSYRTGVNEQYF
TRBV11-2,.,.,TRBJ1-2,TGTGCCAGCAGCTCAGGACCGGGACACCTTCGAGGAGGTGGCTACACCTTC,CASSSGPGHLRGGGYTF
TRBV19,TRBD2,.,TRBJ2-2,TGTGCCAGTAGTAATTCCCGGGGTCGAGGACTAGCGAACACCGGGGAGCTGTTTTTT,CASSNSRGRGLANTGELFF
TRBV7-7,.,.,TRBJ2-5,TGTGCTAGCAGCTTAGGTAGTCAAGAGACCCAGTACTTC,CASSLGSQETQYF
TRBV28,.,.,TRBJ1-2,TGTGCCAGCAGTCTCAACGCCGGGACCAAAGCAGGTGGCTACACCTTC,CASSLNAGTKAGGYTF
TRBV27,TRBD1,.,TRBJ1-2,TGTGCCAGCAGTTCCTACAGGGGGTCCAGCTATGGCTACACCTTC,CASSSYRGSSYGYTF